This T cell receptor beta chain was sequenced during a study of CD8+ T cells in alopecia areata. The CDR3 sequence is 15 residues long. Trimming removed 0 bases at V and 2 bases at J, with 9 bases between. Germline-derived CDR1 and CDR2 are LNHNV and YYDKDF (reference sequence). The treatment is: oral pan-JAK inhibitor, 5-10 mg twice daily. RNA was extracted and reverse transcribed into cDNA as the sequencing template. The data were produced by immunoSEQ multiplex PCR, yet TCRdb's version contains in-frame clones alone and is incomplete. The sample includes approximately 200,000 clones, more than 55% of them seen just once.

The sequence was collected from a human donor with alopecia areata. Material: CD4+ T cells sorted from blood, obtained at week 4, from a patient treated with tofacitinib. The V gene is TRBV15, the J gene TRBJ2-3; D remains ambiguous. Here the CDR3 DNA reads TGTGCCACCAGCAGAGATCTTCCAGTCACAGATACGCAGTATTTT. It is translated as CATSRDLPVTDTQYF.